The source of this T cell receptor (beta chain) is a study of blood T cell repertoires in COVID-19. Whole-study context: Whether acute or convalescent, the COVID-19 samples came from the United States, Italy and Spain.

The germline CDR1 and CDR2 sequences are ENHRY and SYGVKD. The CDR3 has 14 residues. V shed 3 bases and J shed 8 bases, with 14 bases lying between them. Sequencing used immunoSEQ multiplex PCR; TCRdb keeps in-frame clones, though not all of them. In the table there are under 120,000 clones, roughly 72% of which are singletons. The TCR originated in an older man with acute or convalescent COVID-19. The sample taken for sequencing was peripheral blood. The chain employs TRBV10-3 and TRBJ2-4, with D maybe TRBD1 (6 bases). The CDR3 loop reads CAISDSLAGDIQYF. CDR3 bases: TGTGCCATCAGTGATAGTCTAGCAGGGGACATTCAGTACTTC.